This TCR beta chain was recovered during a study of T cells after yellow fever vaccination. The CDR3 consists of 13 residues. Trimming removed 7 bases from V and 3 bases from J, with 14 bases in between. CDR1 and CDR2 from the germline V gene are DFQATT and SNEGSKA (reference sequence). Study outcomes and limitations: There was a possibility that FACS-sorted repertoires contained abundant clonotypes contaminating from the bulk population. Subsequent booster samples again held most clones from primary vaccination (96% CD4, over 80% CD8).

TCRdb re-derived calls from the 5' RACE reads in MiXCR, one entry per CDR3 protein. The sample contains some 550,000 distinct CDR3 sequences, 15% to 20% of which appear only once. As for this clonotype: Its antigen is not known.

The origin of this receptor is a man aged 30 to 45 who received the YFV17D yellow fever vaccine. The starting material was PBMCs, obtained 15 days after the yellow fever booster vaccination. This chain links TRBV20-1 with TRBJ2-3; D gene unclear. CDR3 amino acids: CSGRQDPTDTQYF. The CDR3 region has the DNA TGCAGTGGAAGGCAGGACCCAACAGATACGCAGTATTTT.